The rows below give T cell receptor beta chains drawn from one sample of a study of early T cells in non-severe SARS-CoV-2 infection. MiXCR was run by TCRdb on the 5' RACE reads, yielding one entry per CDR3 protein. There are some 57,000 distinct CDR3 sequences in the sample; around 12% occur only once, and about 5% lies in the top ten. Input material: whole blood. The receptors stem from an adult who was a healthcare worker with PCR-confirmed SARS-CoV-2 infection or an uninfected control (not recorded which). The CDR3 runs from the conserved cysteine through the conserved F or W. A D gene is named only where the DNA matches it firmly. Not every row has a clone size; where given, it reads once, few, many or a size class.

CDR3 protein	CDR3 DNA	clone size	V gene	J gene	D gene
CASSPHPGLAGISYEQYF	TGTGCCAGCAGTCCACACCCGGGACTAGCGGGGATCTCCTACGAGCAGTACTTC	many	TRBV28	TRBJ2-7	TRBD2
CASSPWLAGNEQFF	TGTGCCAGTAGCCCCTGGCTAGCGGGGAATGAGCAGTTCTTC	few	TRBV19	TRBJ2-1	TRBD2
CASSPGWGQPQHF	TGTGCCAGCAGCCCCGGATGGGGTCAGCCCCAGCATTTT	many	TRBV5-4	TRBJ1-5	-
CASSLAPGSTDTQYF	TGTGCCAGCAGCTTAGCTCCGGGGAGCACAGATACGCAGTATTTT	many	TRBV7-2	TRBJ2-3	-
CSARYLGNTIYF	TGCAGTGCTAGATATCTGGGGAACACCATATATTTT	-	TRBV20-1	TRBJ1-3	-
CASGWGLGVRGQFF	TGTGCTAGTGGTTGGGGACTGGGGGTTAGAGGGCAGTTCTTC	few	TRBV12-5	TRBJ2-1	-
CASNPGARTEAFF	TGTGCCAGCAATCCGGGGGCGCGAACTGAAGCTTTCTTT	few	TRBV2	TRBJ1-1	-
CSVSDTYNEQFF	TGCAGCGTCTCGGACACCTACAATGAGCAGTTCTTC	few	TRBV29-1	TRBJ2-1	-
CASSHTASGNEQFF	TGTGCCAGCAGCCATACGGCTAGTGGCAATGAGCAGTTCTTC	many	TRBV3-1	TRBJ2-1	-
CASRPMTGARSASEKLFF	TGTGCCAGCAGACCCATGACAGGGGCTAGGTCGGCGAGTGAAAAACTGTTTTTT	-	TRBV6-5	TRBJ1-4	TRBD1
CASTRLAGVDEQFF	TGTGCCAGCACCCGACTAGCGGGAGTTGATGAGCAGTTCTTC	few	TRBV14	TRBJ2-1	TRBD2
CSVDSTLVLGVQYF	TGCAGCGTTGACAGCACGTTAGTTCTTGGTGTGCAGTATTTT	few	TRBV29-1	TRBJ2-3	-
CASSSSLEAGELFF	TGTGCCAGCAGCTCCTCACTAGAAGCCGGGGAGCTGTTTTTT	-	TRBV7-6	TRBJ2-2	-
CASSRREAGVYEQYF	TGTGCCAGCAGCCGACGCGAAGCGGGAGTCTACGAGCAGTACTTC	many	TRBV3-1	TRBJ2-7	TRBD2
CATSRGQTQGAKAFF	TGTGCCACCAGCAGAGGACAAACTCAGGGGGCCAAAGCTTTCTTT	few	TRBV15	TRBJ1-1	TRBD1
CSWDSEYLGKLFF	TGCAGCTGGGACAGCGAATACCTGGGGAAACTGTTTTTT	-	TRBV29-1	TRBJ1-4	TRBD1
CASSYSTSTDTQYF	TGTGCCAGCAGTTACTCGACCAGCACAGATACGCAGTATTTT	few	TRBV6-6	TRBJ2-3	-
CASSSGQGASGNTIYF	TGTGCCAGCAGCTCCGGACAGGGGGCAAGCGGAAACACCATATATTTT	many	TRBV11-2	TRBJ1-3	TRBD1
CSVVSPGSYEQYF	TGCAGCGTTGTTTCCCCTGGCTCCTACGAGCAGTACTTC	-	TRBV29-1	TRBJ2-7	-
CASSLALGGSYNEQFF	TGCGCCAGCAGCTTGGCCTTGGGGGGCTCCTACAATGAGCAGTTCTTC	many	TRBV5-1	TRBJ2-1	-
CASSQDRYSTEAFF	TGTGCCAGCAGCCAAGATCGGTATAGCACTGAAGCTTTCTTT	many	TRBV14	TRBJ1-1	-
CASSSAWNTEAFF	TGTGCCAGCAGTAGCGCTTGGAACACTGAAGCTTTCTTT	few	TRBV12-3/TRBV12-4	TRBJ1-1	-
CASSEGGAGANVLTF	TGTGCCAGCAGCGAGGGGGGTGCTGGGGCCAACGTCCTGACTTTC	many	TRBV9	TRBJ2-6	-
CASRVTAGSEAFF	TGTGCCAGCAGGGTGACGGCGGGGTCTGAAGCTTTCTTT	many	TRBV12-3/TRBV12-4	TRBJ1-1	-
CSARSLDGAETQYF	TGCAGTGCTAGGTCCCTTGACGGGGCGGAGACCCAGTACTTC	-	TRBV20-1	TRBJ2-5	-
CAISAGGGGTDTQYF	TGTGCCATCAGTGCCGGCGGGGGGGGCACAGATACGCAGTATTTT	few	TRBV10-3	TRBJ2-3	TRBD2
CASSNTGSGSGNTIYF	TGTGCCAGCAGCAATACAGGGTCTGGATCTGGAAACACCATATATTTT	many	TRBV7-8	TRBJ1-3	-
CSAKDDWGYTF	TGCAGTGCCAAGGATGACTGGGGCTACACCTTC	-	TRBV20-1	TRBJ1-2	-
CASGSRTDTQYF	TGTGCCAGCGGGAGTCGGACAGATACGCAGTATTTT	few	TRBV28	TRBJ2-3	-
CASSLGGPANTGELFF	TGTGCCAGCAGCTTAGGGGGCCCCGCGAACACCGGGGAGCTGTTTTTT	many	TRBV7-9	TRBJ2-2	-
CASSLIFGGANVLTF	TGCGCCAGCAGCTTGATATTCGGTGGGGCCAACGTCCTGACTTTC	-	TRBV5-1	TRBJ2-6	-
CASSLIAVSSYNEQFF	TGTGCCAGCAGCTTAATAGCGGTAAGCTCCTACAATGAGCAGTTCTTC	many	TRBV7-8	TRBJ2-1	-
CASSPPSVSNEQFF	TGTGCCAGCTCACCCCCTAGCGTCAGTAATGAGCAGTTCTTC	few	TRBV18	TRBJ2-1	-
CASTRPPGELFF	TGTGCCAGCACCAGGCCCCCCGGGGAGCTGTTTTTT	-	TRBV12-3/TRBV12-4	TRBJ2-2	-
CASSGQGDQPQHF	TGTGCCAGCTCTGGACAGGGAGATCAGCCCCAGCATTTT	many	TRBV6-1	TRBJ1-5	TRBD1
CASSLEMWESGYGYTF	TGCGCCAGCAGCTTGGAGATGTGGGAATCGGGTTATGGCTACACCTTC	many	TRBV5-1	TRBJ1-2	-
CASSSPGRAKETQYF	TGTGCCAGCAGCTCCCCCGGCCGGGCGAAAGAGACCCAGTACTTC	-	TRBV28	TRBJ2-5	-
CSASIGGEQFF	TGCAGTGCGAGTATTGGGGGTGAGCAGTTCTTC	-	TRBV20-1	TRBJ2-1	-
CASSPPLGEQYF	TGTGCCAGCAGCCCACCCCTGGGGGAGCAGTACTTC	-	TRBV28	TRBJ2-7	-
CSAREPSSYGYTF	TGCAGTGCTAGAGAGCCCAGTAGTTATGGCTACACCTTC	many	TRBV20-1	TRBJ1-2	-
CATPQGGSYNEQFF	TGTGCCACCCCCCAGGGAGGAAGCTACAATGAGCAGTTCTTC	-	TRBV6-2/TRBV6-3	TRBJ2-1	-
CASSFSGNTDTQYF	TGCGCCAGCAGCTTTAGCGGGAACACAGATACGCAGTATTTT	many	TRBV5-1	TRBJ2-3	TRBD2
CASRPWEPDTGELFF	TGTGCCAGCCGTCCGTGGGAGCCTGACACCGGGGAGCTGTTTTTT	few	TRBV6-2/TRBV6-3	TRBJ2-2	-
CASSSLRSGVVREQYF	TGTGCCAGCAGTTCCCTAAGGAGCGGGGTGGTAAGGGAGCAGTACTTC	few	TRBV6-6	TRBJ2-7	TRBD2
CASSSAGRTDTQYF	TGTGCCAGTAGTTCGGCAGGTCGCACAGATACGCAGTATTTT	many	TRBV19	TRBJ2-3	-
CASSPRVGEQFF	TGTGCCAGCAGCCCGCGGGTAGGGGAGCAGTTCTTC	-	TRBV12-3/TRBV12-4	TRBJ2-1	-
CASSLRTRLLGDTQYF	TGTGCCAGCAGCCTCCGGACACGCCTCTTGGGAGATACGCAGTATTTT	-	TRBV3-1	TRBJ2-3	-
CASSLYGQGAETQYF	TGTGCTAGCAGCTTATATGGACAGGGGGCTGAGACCCAGTACTTC	many	TRBV7-7	TRBJ2-5	TRBD1
CASSSSQGSGRNQPQHF	TGTGCCAGCAGCAGCTCACAGGGATCAGGTCGGAATCAGCCCCAGCATTTT	many	TRBV7-9	TRBJ1-5	-
CASSLLGASGSSTGELFF	TGTGCCAGCAGTTTGTTAGGGGCTAGCGGGAGTAGCACCGGGGAGCTGTTTTTT	many	TRBV28	TRBJ2-2	TRBD2
CASSSYSGVNEKLFF	TGTGCCAGCAGTTCCTATTCAGGGGTTAATGAAAAACTGTTTTTT	few	TRBV28	TRBJ1-4	-
CAIGTSGSYEQYF	TGTGCCATCGGGACTAGCGGCTCCTACGAGCAGTACTTC	few	TRBV2	TRBJ2-7	TRBD2
CASPQVSGTLYGYTF	TGTGCCAGCCCCCAAGTCTCTGGGACTTTATATGGCTACACCTTC	-	TRBV6-7	TRBJ1-2	-
CSASMHTRGELFF	TGCAGTGCTAGTATGCACACGCGAGGGGAGCTGTTTTTT	few	TRBV20-1	TRBJ2-2	-
CASSRDRVQPQHF	TGTGCCAGCAGTCGCGACAGGGTTCAGCCCCAGCATTTT	-	TRBV6-6	TRBJ1-5	TRBD1
CSVVVADTDTQYF	TGCAGCGTTGTTGTCGCAGACACAGATACGCAGTATTTT	-	TRBV29-1	TRBJ2-3	-
CASSSIGREGLDTQYF	TGTGCCAGCAGCTCCATTGGGCGGGAGGGCCTAGATACGCAGTATTTT	-	TRBV13	TRBJ2-3	TRBD2
CASMGSVETQYF	TGTGCCAGCATGGGGTCGGTAGAGACCCAGTACTTC	many	TRBV25-1	TRBJ2-5	-
CASSPRGKRPKAGELFF	TGTGCCAGCAGCCCCCGGGGGAAGCGGCCAAAGGCCGGGGAGCTGTTTTTT	-	TRBV7-6	TRBJ2-2	-
CASSPKMNTEAFF	TGTGCCAGCAGTCCTAAGATGAACACTGAAGCTTTCTTT	-	TRBV12-3/TRBV12-4	TRBJ1-1	-